This TCR beta chain was sequenced for a study of PD-1 blockade in classical Hodgkin lymphoma (dated by TCRdb to the early 2020s). Study-level background: Nivolumab dosing was 3 mg/kg intravenously every 2 weeks, continuing until either disease progression or unacceptable toxicity. A peripheral blood immune signature of response to PD-1 blockade in classical Hodgkin lymphoma was defined using TCR beta sequencing and CyTOF. What the work shows at the level of the full study, not this receptor alone: Diversity was lower in patients who began nivolumab less than 1 year after ASCT, so these patients were left out of later analyses to avoid confounding by immune reconstitution. Trial patients with a complete response had baseline diversity similar to that of newly diagnosed patients, while partial responders and progressors had significantly lower diversity. By C4D1, a significant rise was seen in CD4+ TCR diversity but not in CD8+ TCR diversity (p=0.0027 vs p=0.16), and the rise was most apparent among complete responders (p=0.02). Only a single clinical trial cohort was studied, and what caused the repertoire differences, possibly disease activity or prior therapy, remained undefined. Baseline TCR diversity was reported to be lower in newly diagnosed patients than in healthy donors, and even lower in relapsed/refractory patients.

About this clone itself: Which antigen it targets is not known. Compared with germline, one end of the junction differs, possibly owing to a read error.

What the time point label conveys for this sample: cycle 1 day 1 (C1D1), immediately before nivolumab initiation. Relapse after autologous stem cell transplantation had occurred in all trial patients, and cohorts A, B and C were distinguished by prior brentuximab vedotin exposure. Using a Miltenyi CD8+ T cell isolation kit, CD8+ T cells were purified from thawed PBMCs through magnetic negative selection. The trial cohort was composed of around 60 patients with relapsed/refractory classical Hodgkin lymphoma, for whom complete response, partial response or progressive disease was recorded as best overall response. Single-agent nivolumab was administered to trial patients in the multi-cohort phase II CheckMate 205 trial. An independent review committee assessed best overall response by applying the 2007 International Working Group response criteria. Trial PBMCs were obtained immediately prior to nivolumab initiation (C1D1) and on therapy at cycle 2 day 1 and cycle 4 day 1. Peripheral blood was collected in 8 mL Vacutainer Cell Preparation Tubes, from which PBMCs were isolated by centrifugation and then cryopreserved. Purified CD4+ and CD8+ fractions were generated only in cases for which an additional PBMC sample was available. Magnetically labelled cells were removed on LS columns in a quadroMACS separator, and the flow-through was retained as the purified fraction.

Genomic DNA was isolated using the Qiagen DNeasy kit from unsorted PBMCs as well as from negatively selected CD4+ and CD8+ fractions. TCR beta CDR3 regions were amplified by immunoSEQ multiplex PCR using primers annealing to V and J segments. Amplification bias was minimized using a synthetic immune receptor repertoire, and residual bias was removed computationally after sequencing. In the source study's methods: Repertoire diversity was quantified as the Shannon entropy index using custom Python scripts. Unsorted, CD4+ and CD8+ repertoires were examined separately, except in combined analyses, for which CD4+ and CD8+ sequences were merged in silico. Clonal expansion was defined as a frequency increase of at least 2-fold after treatment compared with C1D1, and clones undetected at baseline were assigned a pseudocount of 0.5. Clones with 0 or 1 copy at C1D1 were classified as singleton clones, and clones with 2 or more copies were classified as non-singleton clones. By matching protein sequences in sorted samples from the same patient, clones expanded in unsorted samples were annotated as CD4+, CD8+ or unknown. Diversity changes from C1D1 to C4D1 were tested in paired samples using Wilcoxon tests. TCRdb stores this immuneACCESS table with in-frame sequences only. Part of the clones is absent; in the studies checked, under half of the shortfall reflects unresolved V genes, and no reason is known for the rest. V and J calls and clone size are as listed in that table; D and trimming were resolved from the DNA. For this sample there are about 27,000 clones; roughly 88% appear just once. The ten largest make up 6.5% to 7.5% of the sample.

The clonotype was recovered from a human donor with classical Hodgkin lymphoma. The sample here was CD8+ T cells from blood, taken at baseline.

For the CDR3, the sequence is CASSKAGTGIRQPQHF. The base sequence is TGTGCCAGCAGTAAAGCCGGGACAGGGATTCGTCAGCCCCAGCATTTT. The chain is assembled from TRBV2 and TRBJ1-5; a stretch of 9 junction bases matches TRBD1. Spanning cysteine to phenylalanine, the CDR3 consists of 16 amino acids. Solely the CDR3 DNA is kept, with 48 bases framed from the first base. Reading the germline V gene gives CDR1 SNHLY and CDR2 FYNNEI.